This TCR beta chain was captured in a study of radiotherapy plus CTLA-4 blockade in lung cancer. Overall study context: With about a third of patients having disease control, objective responses were seen in roughly 18%. Study observations and caveats: Clones of tumor-derived TCRs expanded in blood after radiotherapy plus ipilimumab. Early blood T cell clone dynamics, with interferon-beta, were reported to best predict response.

The study treated chemo-refractory metastatic non-small-cell lung cancer patients with focal radiation plus ipilimumab CTLA-4 blockade. The method was immunoSEQ multiplex PCR; TCRdb's version includes in-frame clones alone and lacks a portion of them. Found here are 85,000 to 130,000 clones, approximately 81% of them singletons; the top ten hold under 2.5%. The sample holds a few counts of this clone. Its antigen is still unknown. Looked up from germline, CDR1 is MNHNY and CDR2 is SVGAGI (reference sequence). The CDR3 is 15 amino acids. The V end was cut by 6 bases, the J end by 0 bases, with 15 bases between.

This TCR derives from a human donor with non-small cell lung cancer that progressed on radiotherapy plus ipilimumab. Some clones in this sample may be carry-over from other donors' samples. The sample in question was peripheral blood, obtained from a patient treated with radiotherapy plus ipilimumab. The V and J genes are TRBV6-6 and TRBJ2-7; D is possibly TRBD1 (6 bases). CDR3 coding DNA: TGTGCCAGCAGGGCCTCCGGGACAAACTCCTACGAGCAGTACTTC. Amino acids: CASRASGTNSYEQYF.